These 14 T cell receptor beta chains originate from one sample sequenced in a study of tumor and adjacent non-tumor tissue in lung cancer. The template was RNA from unsorted bulk tissue. The library came from three nested PCR rounds adapted from ARM-PCR protocols. TCRdb ran MiXCR on the multiplex PCR reads and lists one entry per CDR3 protein. Here the sample spans more than 60,000 distinct CDR3 sequences, under 85% being singletons. Input material: lung tumor tissue. The receptors originated from a woman between 45 and 65 years old with non-small cell lung cancer.

The CDR3: CASSLGGRGTNTEAFF. As DNA, the CDR3 is TGTGCCAGCAGCTTAGGCGGCAGGGGCACGAACACTGAAGCTTTCTTT. This sequence joins TRBV7-9 and TRBJ1-1; D may be TRBD1 (6 bases). Germline values: CDR1 SEHNR, CDR2 FQNEAQ (reference sequence). CDR3 length equals 16 residues. V was trimmed by 1 base and J by 1 base, leaving 13 bases between them. The whole variable domain, filled in from reference TRBV7-9 and TRBJ1-1, reads DTGVSQNPRHKITKRGQNVTFRCDPISEHNRLYWYRQTLGQGPEFLTYFQNEAQLEKSRLLSDRFSAERPKGSFSTLEIQRTEQGDSAMYLCASSLGGRGTNTEAFFGQGTRLTVV.

Regarding this clonotype: The germline gene is not matched at one end of the junction; a read error may be the cause. The J gene is TRBJ1-2, the V gene TRBV11-2; 7 nucleotides agree with TRBD1. This CDR3 is 16 amino acids long. Germline-derived CDR1 and CDR2 are SGHAT and FQNNGV. CDR3 sequence (DNA): TGTACCAGCAGCTTAGGCCCCTCCGGGACAGCCTATGGCCACATCTTC. It is translated as CTSSLGPSGTAYGHIF.

This clonotype is medium-sized (0.01 to 0.1%) in the sample. The genes are TRBV4-2 and TRBJ2-3; 9 positions agree with TRBD2. Looked up from germline, CDR1 is LGHNA and CDR2 is YNFKEQ. The V segment lost 2 bases and the J segment 2 bases; nucleotides outside the gene matches: 5. The CDR3 is 16 amino acids. The CDR3 loop reads CASSQWTSVDTDTQYF. The DNA of the CDR3 is TGTGCCAGCAGCCAATGGACTAGCGTCGACACAGATACGCAGTATTTT.

In this sample, this clonotype turned up a few times. V and J are TRBV9 and TRBJ2-3, with D possibly matching TRBD2 (6 bases). Germline CDR1 SGDLS, CDR2 YYNGEE. This CDR3 contains 15 residues. Trimming cost V 3 bases and J 4 bases, with 15 bases left between them. The CDR3 loop reads CASSAGLLGADTQYF. CDR3 bases: TGTGCCAGCAGCGCGGGACTCCTAGGGGCAGATACGCAGTATTTT.

With respect to this clonotype: A much more abundant neighbour one base away suggests this may be a read error. V and J are TRBV5-1 and TRBJ2-5; D call uncertain. Trimming cost V 3 bases and J 0 bases, with 12 bases left between them. CDR3 length: 15 amino acids. The germline V gene has CDR1 SGHRS and CDR2 YFSETQ. The CDR3 DNA sequence: TGCGCCAGCAGCTCGATAGAGCCGTACCAAGAGACCCAGTACTTC. Residues: CASSSIEPYQETQYF.

Points on this clonotype: It may be a read error: a sequence one base away is much more abundant. In this CDR3 the conserved last residue, phenylalanine or tryptophan, is missing, so a read error is likely. The chain couples TRBV28 to TRBJ2-6, with a possible D match to TRBD1 (6 bases). Trimming took off 8 bases at V and 2 bases at J, with 13 bases between the two ends. This CDR3 spans 15 amino acids. Germline CDR1 MDHEN, CDR2 SYDVKM. CDR3 residues: CASGKYRAGANVLTI. In DNA, the CDR3 is TGTGCCAGCGGAAAGTACAGGGCTGGGGCCAACGTCCTGACTATC.

About this clonotype: Relative to the germline gene, one junction end is altered; a read error may explain this. The chain recombines TRBV6-1 with TRBJ1-5, with D hard to call. The CDR3 length is 14 residues. Looked up from germline, CDR1 is MNHNS and CDR2 is SASEGT. CDR3 region: CVSSEQRGNQPQHF. The CDR3 DNA reads as TGTGTCAGCAGTGAACAGCGGGGAAATCAACCCCAGCATTTT.

The J gene is TRBJ2-1, the V gene TRBV12-3 or TRBV12-4; 8 bases match TRBD2. The CDR3 consists of 11 residues. With V trimmed by 10 bases and J by 10 bases, 6 bases remained unmatched. In DNA, the CDR3 is TGTGCCAACACTGTAGCGGGGGAGCAGTTCTTC. This gives the protein CANTVAGEQFF.

Remarks on this clonotype: One end of the junction fails to match germline, which may point to a read error. The chain joins TRBV12-3 or TRBV12-4 to TRBJ1-1; D is unclear. CDR3 length: 15 residues. CDR3 loop: CASSDGPRRNTEVFF. The DNA of the CDR3 is TGTGCCAGTAGCGACGGGCCCAGGAGGAACACTGAAGTTTTCTTT.

On this clonotype itself: This may be a read error: a much more frequent sequence differs by one nucleotide. The chain has TRBV2 and TRBJ1-2, with D perhaps TRBD1 (5 bases). This CDR3 spans 14 amino acids. Per the germline V gene, CDR1 is SNHLY and CDR2 is FYNNEI. The CDR3 sequence is CAGSGQGSLYGYTF. The CDR3, as DNA: TGTGCCGGCAGTGGTCAGGGATCCCTATATGGCTACACCTTC.

With regard to this clonotype: No conserved phenylalanine or tryptophan ends this CDR3, so it is likely a read error. This sequence joins TRBV28 and TRBJ1-1; D gene ambiguous. CDR3 length: 16 amino acids. The ends were cut back, 6 bases at V and 0 bases at J, with 17 bases in the middle. Germline values: CDR1 MDHEN, CDR2 SYDVKM. CDR3 amino acids: CASSPPAGFMNTEAFI. For the CDR3, the DNA is TGTGCCAGCAGCCCCCCGGCCGGATTCATGAACACTGAAGCTTTCATT.

The gene calls are TRBV29-1 and TRBJ2-5, with 7 bases identical to TRBD2. Germline trimming cut 6 bases from V and 7 bases from J; bases unmatched to any gene: 14. The germline V gene encodes CDR1 SQVTM and CDR2 ANQGSEA. The CDR3 length is 14 residues. Here the CDR3 DNA reads TGCAGCGTCCCCATCGGGGGGAACCAGGCGACCCAGTACTTC. Residues: CSVPIGGNQATQYF.

CDR3: CSARCEEGGYEQFF. The DNA of the CDR3 is TGCAGTGCTAGATGTGAGGAGGGCGGATATGAGCAGTTCTTC. The chain joins TRBV20-1 to TRBJ2-1, with TRBD2 as a possible D gene (6 bases). Germline-derived CDR1 and CDR2 are DFQATT and SNEGSKA (reference sequence). V gave up 2 bases and J gave up 8 bases, with 16 bases separating them. The CDR3 loop spans 14 amino acids.

The CDR3 DNA follows: TGTGCCAGCGGTTGGGAAGATGAGCAGTTCTTC. Translating it yields CASGWEDEQFF. The genes are TRBV6-2 or TRBV6-3 and TRBJ2-1, with D unresolved. Trimming cost V 8 bases and J 8 bases, with 10 bases left between them. The CDR3 length is 11 residues. CDR1 is MNHEY, CDR2 SVGEGT, per germline.